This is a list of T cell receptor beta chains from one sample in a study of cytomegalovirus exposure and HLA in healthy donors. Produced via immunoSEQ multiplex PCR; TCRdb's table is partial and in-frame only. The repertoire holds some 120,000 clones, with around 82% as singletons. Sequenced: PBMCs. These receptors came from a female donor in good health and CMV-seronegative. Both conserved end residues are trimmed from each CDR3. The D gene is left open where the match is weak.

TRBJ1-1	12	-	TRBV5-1	ASLGGDMNTEAF
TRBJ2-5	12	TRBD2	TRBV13	ASSLAGGQETQY
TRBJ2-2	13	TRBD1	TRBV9	ASSVGNRGLGELF
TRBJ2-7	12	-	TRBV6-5	ASRAAGFGYEQY
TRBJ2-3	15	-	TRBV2	ASSEDWGRGGTDTQY
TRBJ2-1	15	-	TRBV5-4	ASSSGGNLNSYNEQF
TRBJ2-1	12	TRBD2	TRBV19	ASRPGGPKNEQF
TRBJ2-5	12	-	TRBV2	ASSSSGIQETQY
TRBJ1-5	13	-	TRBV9	ASSRGGTSNQPQH
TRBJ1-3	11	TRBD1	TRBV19	ASTRTGGYTIY
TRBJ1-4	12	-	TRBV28	ASRGGGGDEKLF
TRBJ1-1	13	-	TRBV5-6	ASSPRAGADTEAF
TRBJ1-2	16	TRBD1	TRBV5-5	ASSLSLGDRGRNYGYT
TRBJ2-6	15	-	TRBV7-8	ASSPGKVVSGANVLT
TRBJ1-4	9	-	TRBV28	ASSLRSTLV
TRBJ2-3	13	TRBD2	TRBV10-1	ASSEGAGATDTQY
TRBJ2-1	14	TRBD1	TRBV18	ASSHFRDRAHNEQF
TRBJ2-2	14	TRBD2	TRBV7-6	ASSNLAGLYTGELF
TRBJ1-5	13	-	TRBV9	ASSVGRGDHQPQH
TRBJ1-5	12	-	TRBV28	ASSQTKPNQPQH
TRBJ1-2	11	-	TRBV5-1	ASSVVGDYGYT
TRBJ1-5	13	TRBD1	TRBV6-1	ASRRQGGSNQPQH
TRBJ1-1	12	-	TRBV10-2	ASRRGGGDTEAF
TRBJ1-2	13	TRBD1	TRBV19	ASSVRGQGGYGYT
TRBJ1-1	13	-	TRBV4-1	ASSHTAGAATEAF
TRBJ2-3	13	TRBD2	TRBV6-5	ASSLTSGYTDTQY
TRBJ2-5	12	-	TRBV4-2	ASSPSTSLETQY
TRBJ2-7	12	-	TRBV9	ASSFRDWGYEQY
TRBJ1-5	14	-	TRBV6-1	ASSGSQQYSNQPQH
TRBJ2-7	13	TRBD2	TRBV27	ASSKLAGISYEQY
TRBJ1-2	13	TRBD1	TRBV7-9	SSSLAQGDRGGYT
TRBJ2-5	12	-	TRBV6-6	ASSFTAIQETQY
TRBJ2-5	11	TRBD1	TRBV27	ASRGTGVVTQY
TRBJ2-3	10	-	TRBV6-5	ASSYRADTQY
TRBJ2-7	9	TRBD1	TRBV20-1	SATGGYEQY
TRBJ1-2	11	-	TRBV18	ASSPGHGYGYT
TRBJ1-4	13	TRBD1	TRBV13	ASSSPGQGDEKLF
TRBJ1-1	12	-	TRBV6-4	ASSPDTWNTEAF
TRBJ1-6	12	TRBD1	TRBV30	AWSVGDRGSPLH
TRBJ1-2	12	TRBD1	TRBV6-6	ASSQGQGALGYT
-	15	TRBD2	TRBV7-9	ASSLVLGTSRSYEQY
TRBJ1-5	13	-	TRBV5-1	ASSLGGIGNQPQH
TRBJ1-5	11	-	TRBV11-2	ASSLGLSQPQH
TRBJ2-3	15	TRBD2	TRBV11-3	ASSPGLAGGVTDTQY
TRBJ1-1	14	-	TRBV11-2	ASSSGWGEGNTEAF
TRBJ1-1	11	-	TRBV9	ASSVEGGGEAF
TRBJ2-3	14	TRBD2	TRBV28	ASSGRTSPSTDTQY
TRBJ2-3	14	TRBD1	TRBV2	ASRDPRTGGADTQY
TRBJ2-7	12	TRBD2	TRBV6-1	ASTLGLAGYEQY
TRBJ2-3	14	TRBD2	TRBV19	ASSGLAGRSTDTQY
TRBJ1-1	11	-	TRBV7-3	ASSSTQSTEAF
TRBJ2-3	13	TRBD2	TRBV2	ASIFLAASTDTQY
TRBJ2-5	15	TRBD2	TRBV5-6	ASSFFWSGLADETQY
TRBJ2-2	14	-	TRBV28	ASSFWSGPNTGELF